These T cell receptor beta chains were read from a single sample in a study of early T cells in non-severe SARS-CoV-2 infection. Each CDR3 protein gets one entry after TCRdb re-called the 5' RACE reads with MiXCR. The table lists 85,000 to 100,000 distinct CDR3 sequences, roughly 9.6% of them singletons, with roughly 4.5% in the top ten. This sample comprised whole blood, obtained at baseline. The receptor set was obtained from an adult who was a healthcare worker with PCR-confirmed SARS-CoV-2 infection or an uninfected control (not recorded which). The CDR3 runs from the conserved cysteine through the conserved F or W. Fields, in order: V gene, clone size, CDR3 protein. Only part of the rows carry a size: once, few, many, or a class if the clone is expanded.

TRBV30 | NA | CAWSVQGSEQYF
TRBV6-1 | many | CASSSEGYEQYF
TRBV27 | NA | CASKGLAGTGELFF
TRBV10-2 | NA | CASSDMYPDTQYF
TRBV3-1 | few | CASSQDLFQPQHF
TRBV5-1 | few | CASSPGFTGELFF
TRBV4-3 | many | CASSQFLRGENTGELFF
TRBV21-1 | NA | CASSTNGRGYTF
TRBV20-1 | many | CSVESGTSGRMGQYF
TRBV29-1 | many | CSVGRTYEQYF
TRBV7-3 | NA | CASTASVAGINEQFF
TRBV20-1 | NA | CSARGTGLAGGPYSPYEQYF
TRBV5-1 | NA | CASSYWMAGGTYNEQFF
TRBV20-1 | NA | CSATPGGTDTQYF
TRBV20-1 | many | CSATAPGLAGEETQYF
TRBV5-6 | many | CASSHSTGMNTEAFF
TRBV6-5 | NA | CASSYSGDNTEAFF
TRBV6-1 | NA | CASSEETKGVRQPQHF
TRBV7-2 | NA | CTSSLAVGQGGYGYTF
TRBV28 | NA | CASSRRGPNQPQHF
TRBV11-2 | NA | CASSSIQSYNEQFF
TRBV18 | few | CASSPLAGGPRTQYF
TRBV18 | many | CASSTQQVGGGQETQYF
TRBV5-1 | NA | CASSREGVVDEQFF
TRBV18 | few | CASSPQQEDTQYF
TRBV5-1 | NA | CASSFDGPWDSPLHF
TRBV5-6 | few | CASSLATKAFEAFF
TRBV7-9 | many | CASSLTGAKNIQYF
TRBV18 | few | CASSQDWTYEQYF
TRBV10-3 | many | CAISDFTANTEAFF
TRBV6-6 | NA | CASSNPWTGEYEQYF
TRBV30 | once | CAWSGLAHSYNEQFF
TRBV6-5 | many | CASTTGLAGGPLRADTQYF
TRBV3-1 | many | CASSQSGYSSYEQYF
TRBV11-2 | NA | CASNEDRGQETQYF
TRBV11-2 | NA | CASSLTRDIGEQYF
TRBV7-6 | NA | CASSFRRGAPSEDTQYF
TRBV25-1 | many | CASSEYRGTEAFF
TRBV25-1 | NA | CASRQGGFRNTEAFF
TRBV15 | many | CATSRDVKETQYF
TRBV18 | NA | CASSPGTPGSNEQFF
TRBV9 | few | CASSVGGPTWGTQYF
TRBV10-3 | few | CAISEAVYGIIGNTEAFF
TRBV3-1 | NA | CASSQGHYEQYF
TRBV7-2 | NA | CASSLTSGTGRETQYF
TRBV15 | NA | CATSTGTVYEQYF
TRBV10-3 | few | CAISGGLSTDTQYF
TRBV7-2 | many | CASSVRGGRYNSPLHF
TRBV24-1 | many | CATSGPNTEAFF
TRBV6-5 | few | CASSYRAISGNTIYF
TRBV7-2 | NA | CASSLNGANYGYTF
TRBV7-8 | NA | CASSLGRSEAFF
TRBV14 | many | CASSLQTEQFF
TRBV5-4 | few | CASSTDRLSYTF